This T cell receptor beta chain is drawn from a study of cytomegalovirus exposure and HLA in healthy donors. As regards this clone: The antigen is undetermined.

The repertoire was sequenced with immunoSEQ multiplex PCR; TCRdb's copy has only in-frame clones and lacks some. This sample yields 50,000 or so clones, of which around 90% are seen a single time; 2.2% belongs to the top ten. Findings of the study overall: High sensitivity and specificity were reportedly achieved when the classifier diagnosed cytomegalovirus status. The study found most TCR sequences rare, yet found some public TCRs in many donors.

Specimen: PBMCs. This TCR was sampled from a woman aged 30 to 39 in good health and CMV-seronegative.

The CDR3: CASSSGLAGGPHTYEQYF. CDR3 bases: TGTGCCAGCAGTAGTGGACTAGCGGGAGGGCCACACACCTACGAGCAGTACTTC. The chain combines TRBV7-8 with TRBJ2-7; 15 bases map to TRBD2. CDR1 SGHVS and CDR2 FQNEAQ come from the germline V gene. V shed 6 bases and J 2 bases; nucleotides not matched to a gene: 11. CDR3 length: 18 residues.